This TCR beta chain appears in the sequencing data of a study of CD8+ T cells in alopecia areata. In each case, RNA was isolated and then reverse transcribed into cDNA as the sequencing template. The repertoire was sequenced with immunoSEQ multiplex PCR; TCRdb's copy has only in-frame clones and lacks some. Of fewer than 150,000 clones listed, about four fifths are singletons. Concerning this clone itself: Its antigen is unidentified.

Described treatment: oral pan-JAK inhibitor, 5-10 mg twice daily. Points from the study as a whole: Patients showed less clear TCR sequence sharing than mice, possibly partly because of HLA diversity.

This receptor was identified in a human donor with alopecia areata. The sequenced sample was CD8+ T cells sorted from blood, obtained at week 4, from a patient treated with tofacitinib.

CDR3 nucleotide sequence: TGTGCCAGCGGATTGGGAAGGGGTGGGCCTGAAGCTTTCTTT. As protein: CASGLGRGGPEAFF. The chain links TRBV6-5 to TRBJ1-1; D is possibly TRBD1 (5 bases). The CDR3 runs to 14 residues. Germline CDR1 and CDR2: MNHEY and SVGAGI. V gave up 8 bases and J gave up 6 bases, with 19 bases separating them.